The clone carrying this T cell receptor beta chain was counted many times. The sample comes from a study of T cell repertoires in cytomegalovirus infection. For the study at large: CMV infection plus the matching HLA type was flagged by public TCR beta signatures.

TCRdb reprocessed the reads with MiXCR, giving one entry per CDR3 protein. The sample records about 680,000 distinct CDR3 sequences, approximately 24% being singletons. The CDR3 spans 14 residues. Trimming removed 4 bases from V and 4 bases from J, with 12 bases in between. Germline CDR1 is SGHTA and CDR2 is FQGNSA. Material for sequencing was CD8+ T cells from PBMCs. The TCR comes from a human donor in good health (CMV status not recorded). Some clones in this sample may be carry-over from other donors' samples. The rearrangement uses TRBV7-2 and TRBJ2-3, with TRBD2 as a possible D gene (6 bases). CDR3 protein: CASSSVSGADTQYF. DNA of the CDR3: TGTGCCAGCAGCTCCGTTTCGGGGGCAGATACGCAGTATTTT.